This TCR beta chain was retrieved from a study of blood T cell repertoires in COVID-19. As for the study in general: The samples span acute and convalescent COVID-19 from the United States, Italy and Spain. The cDNA or gDNA used as material had been derived from T cells, B-cell-depleted T cells, or PBMCs.

Trimming left V 0 bases short and J 2 bases short, with 11 bases between. The CDR3 sequence is 15 residues long. CDR1 and CDR2 (germline): ENHRY, SYGVKD. The data were produced by immunoSEQ multiplex PCR, yet TCRdb's version contains in-frame clones alone and is incomplete. The sample includes around 64,000 clones, around 86% seen only once; the top ten take about 5.7%. The material sequenced was peripheral blood. The chain combines TRBV10-3 with TRBJ2-7; D unresolved. The clonotype was recovered from a man aged 50 to 59 with active COVID-19. The CDR3 loop is CAISESVSRTYEQYF. Written as DNA, the CDR3 is TGTGCCATCAGTGAGTCGGTCTCGCGGACCTACGAGCAGTACTTC.